The 10 T cell receptor beta chains reported below all come from one sample, sequenced in a study of CD8 T cells in ankylosing spondylitis. Each CDR3 protein gets one entry after TCRdb re-called the 5' RACE reads with MiXCR. The sample holds about 240,000 distinct CDR3 sequences; less than 10% are singletons and the top ten take about 6.8%. Sequencing input: blood, either unsorted or a sorted T cell fraction (not recorded which). The receptors shown here come from a male donor with ankylosing spondylitis or in good health (not recorded which).

This clonotype was counted many times. The chain has TRBV20-1 and TRBJ1-2; D unclear. Trimming removed 0 bases from V and 7 bases from J, with 12 bases in between. The CDR3 length is 13 residues. The germline V gene encodes CDR1 DFQATT and CDR2 SNEGSKA (reference sequence). CDR3 region: CSARDGLRRGYTF. In DNA, the CDR3 is TGCAGTGCTAGAGATGGTTTAAGACGTGGCTACACCTTC.

J is TRBJ2-1 and V is TRBV2, with D uncertain. Trimming left V 1 base short and J 8 bases short, with 9 bases between. From germline, CDR1 is SNHLY and CDR2 FYNNEI. The CDR3 is made up of 13 amino acids. The CDR3 region has the DNA TGTGCCAGCAGTGAAGACGGCTGGGATGAGCAGTTCTTC. Residues: CASSEDGWDEQFF. Looking up the rest from reference TRBV2 and TRBJ2-1 gives the full variable domain: EPEVTQTPSHQVTQMGQEVILRCVPISNHLYFYWYRQILGQKVEFLVSFYNNEISEKSEIFDDQFSVERPDGSNFTLKIRSTKLEDSAMYFCASSEDGWDEQFFGPGTRLTVL.

Only one count was recorded for this clonotype. The chain uses TRBV7-9 and TRBJ2-7; D gene ambiguous. The CDR3 consists of 14 residues. Germline assignment: CDR1 SEHNR and CDR2 FQNEAQ (reference sequence). Trimming pared 1 base from V and 2 bases from J, leaving 9 bases between. CDR3 amino acids: CASSLGGTTYEQYF. Written as DNA, the CDR3 is TGTGCCAGCAGCTTAGGGGGTACAACCTACGAGCAGTACTTC.

This clonotype came up a few times. This chain uses TRBV7-2 with TRBJ1-3, with 8 bases identical to TRBD1. V lost 5 bases to trimming and J lost 3 bases; unmatched junction nucleotides: 9. There are 16 residues in the CDR3. Germline V gene sequence: CDR1 SGHTA, CDR2 FQGNSA. DNA of the CDR3: TGTGCCAGCAGCCCCCGTGCAGGGGGCGATGGAAACACCATATATTTT. It encodes CASSPRAGGDGNTIYF.

This clonotype has ten or more counts. The V and J genes are TRBV6-5 and TRBJ1-1, with D maybe TRBD1 (6 bases). From germline, CDR1 is MNHEY and CDR2 SVGAGI. The V end lost 2 bases, the J end lost 11 bases, and 15 bases lay between the germline ends. The CDR3 has 13 amino acids. The CDR3 coding sequence is TGTGCCAGCAGTTACCCCGGACAGAAGAAGGCTTTCTTT. Amino acid sequence: CASSYPGQKKAFF.

This clonotype occurred many times. The chain is built from TRBV24-1 and TRBJ1-5; the match to TRBD1 covers 7 bases. Germline-derived CDR1 and CDR2 are KGHDR and SFDVKD. V trimming: 4 bases; J trimming: 1 base; junction bases outside the gene matches: 6. The CDR3 runs to 16 residues. In DNA form, the CDR3 reads TGTGCCACCAGTGAGAACTCAGGGGGAAGCAATCAGCCCCAGCATTTT. Translation: CATSENSGGSNQPQHF.

The rearrangement uses TRBV5-1 and TRBJ1-2; D is uncertain. CDR1 is SGHRS and CDR2 is YFSETQ in the germline V gene. Between the trimmed V and J ends, which lost 4 bases and 1 base, there was a span of 8 bases. The CDR3 spans 13 residues. The CDR3: CASSDDNNYGYTF. CDR3 in DNA: TGCGCCAGCAGCGATGACAATAACTATGGCTACACCTTC.

This clonotype was seen repeatedly, ten times or more. The chain carries TRBV12-3 or TRBV12-4 and TRBJ1-6; D is undetermined. The CDR3 has 11 amino acids. The ends were cut back, 6 bases at V and 6 bases at J, with 3 bases in the middle. The CDR3: CASRSNSPLHF. As DNA, the CDR3 is TGTGCCAGCAGGTCTAATTCACCCCTCCACTTT.

This chain uses TRBV7-9 with TRBJ1-2, with 8 bases aligning to TRBD1. Germline V gene data show CDR1 as SEHNR and CDR2 as FQNEAQ (reference sequence). J lost 8 bases, V lost 1 base, and 3 bases had no gene match. This CDR3 region has 13 residues. The CDR3 region has the DNA TGTGCCAGCAGCTTAGGGACAGGGACCGGCTACACCTTC. Residues: CASSLGTGTGYTF.

This clonotype was recorded at least ten times. The chain combines TRBV20-1 with TRBJ2-1; maybe TRBD2 (7 bases). The CDR3 is made up of 15 amino acids. Germline V gene sequence: CDR1 DFQATT, CDR2 SNEGSKA (reference sequence). V lost 3 bases to trimming and J lost 10 bases, with 22 bases between them. This chain's CDR3 is CSASRWMGGPEEQFF. CDR3 nucleotide sequence: TGCAGTGCTAGCCGCTGGATGGGGGGGCCGGAGGAGCAGTTCTTC.